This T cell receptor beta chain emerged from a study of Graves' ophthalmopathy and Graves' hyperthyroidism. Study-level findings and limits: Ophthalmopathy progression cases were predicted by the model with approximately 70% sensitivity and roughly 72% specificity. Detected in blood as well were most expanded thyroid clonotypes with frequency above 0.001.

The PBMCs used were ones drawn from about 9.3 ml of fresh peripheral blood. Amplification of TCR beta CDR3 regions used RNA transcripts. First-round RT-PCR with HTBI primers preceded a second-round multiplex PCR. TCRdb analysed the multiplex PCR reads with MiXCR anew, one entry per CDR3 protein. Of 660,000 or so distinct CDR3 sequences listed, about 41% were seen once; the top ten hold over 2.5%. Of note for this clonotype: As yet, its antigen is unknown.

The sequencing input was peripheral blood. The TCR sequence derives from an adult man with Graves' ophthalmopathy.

CDR3 protein: CAGRERSTGNQPQHF. Written as DNA, the CDR3 is TGTGCCGGCAGGGAAAGGTCAACTGGCAATCAGCCCCAGCATTTT. The rearrangement uses TRBV10-3 and TRBJ1-5; weak D call: TRBD1 (5 bases). The germline V gene encodes CDR1 ENHRY and CDR2 SYGVKD. This CDR3 has 15 amino acids. V lost 11 bases to trimming and J lost 2 bases, with 19 bases between them.